The 21 T cell receptor beta chains listed next were all sequenced from one sample in a study of early T cells in non-severe SARS-CoV-2 infection. From the 5' RACE reads, TCRdb called clonotypes with MiXCR, one entry per CDR3 protein. The sample records about 77,000 distinct CDR3 sequences, 5% being singletons. The sample was whole blood, taken at baseline. The receptor set was obtained from an adult who was a healthcare worker with PCR-confirmed SARS-CoV-2 infection or an uninfected control (not recorded which).

This clonotype was recorded many times. The chain employs TRBV5-1 and TRBJ1-5; D ambiguous. V shed 2 bases and J shed 7 bases, with 13 bases lying between them. The CDR3 totals 14 residues. The V gene's germline CDR1 is SGHRS and CDR2 YFSETQ. The CDR3 bases are TGCGCCAGCAGCTTCGGAGAGGGCGGGCAGCCCCAGCATTTT. This sequence encodes CASSFGEGGQPQHF. Looking up the rest from reference TRBV5-1 and TRBJ1-5 gives the full variable domain: KAGVTQTPRYLIKTRGQQVTLSCSPISGHRSVSWYQQTPGQGLQFLFEYFSETQRNKGNFPGRFSGRQFSNSRSEMNVSTLELGDSALYLCASSFGEGGQPQHFGDGTRLSIL.

This sequence joins TRBV4-2 and TRBJ2-2; either TRBD1 or TRBD2 may supply D (5 bases each). Germline V lookup: CDR1 LGHNA, CDR2 YNFKEQ. V was cut by 0 bases and J by 7 bases, with 12 bases left in between. This CDR3 comprises 15 residues. The CDR3 sequence is CASSQEVGVGGELFF. CDR3 sequence (DNA): TGTGCCAGCAGCCAAGAAGTGGGGGTTGGCGGGGAGCTGTTTTTT.

This clonotype appeared many times. The rearrangement links TRBV29-1 to TRBJ2-7; D unresolved. The V gene lost 4 bases and the J gene lost 3 bases, with 16 bases spanning the gap. Germline V lookup: CDR1 SQVTM, CDR2 ANQGSEA. This CDR3 has 14 amino acids. As DNA, the CDR3 is TGCAGCGTTGGAGCCGGAGATTTCGGCTACGAGCAGTACTTC. Translation: CSVGAGDFGYEQYF.

CDR3 DNA: TGCAGTGCTACCCAAACTAGCGGGAGGGGAGATACGCAGTATTTT. Protein sequence: CSATQTSGRGDTQYF. The chain joins TRBV20-1 to TRBJ2-3, with 13 bases lining up with TRBD2. This CDR3 region has 15 residues. Germline CDR1 and CDR2: DFQATT and SNEGSKA (reference sequence). With 4 bases clipped from V and 5 bases from J, the junction kept 6 bases outside the gene matches.

This clonotype was recorded a few times. The rearrangement uses TRBV29-1 and TRBJ1-2; no reliable D call. The V end lost 3 bases, the J end lost 4 bases, and 9 bases lay between the germline ends. The CDR3 consists of 12 residues. Per germline, CDR1 SQVTM and CDR2 ANQGSEA. The CDR3 is CSVDPARYGYTF. The CDR3 DNA sequence: TGCAGCGTTGACCCGGCGCGCTATGGCTACACCTTC. Full variable domain (rest looked up from reference TRBV29-1 and TRBJ1-2): SAVISQKPSRDICQRGTSLTIQCQVDSQVTMMFWYRQQPGQSLTLIATANQGSEATYESGFVIDKFPISRPNLTFSTLTVSNMSPEDSSIYLCSVDPARYGYTFGSGTRLTVV.

This clonotype was recorded at least ten times. J is TRBJ1-5 and V is TRBV29-1, with D perhaps TRBD1 (5 bases). The germline CDR1 and CDR2 sequences are SQVTM and ANQGSEA. Trimming cost V 7 bases and J 3 bases, with 16 bases left between them. The CDR3 consists of 14 residues. The CDR3 region is CSAQTQGPNQPQHF. CDR3 DNA: TGCAGCGCCCAAACCCAGGGTCCCAATCAGCCCCAGCATTTT.

The sample holds many counts of this clonotype. The chain carries TRBV7-9 and TRBJ2-3, with TRBD1 identical over 8 bases. This CDR3 has 17 amino acids. The germline V gene has CDR1 SEHNR and CDR2 FQNEAQ (reference sequence). V trimming: 4 bases; J trimming: 5 bases; junction bases outside the gene matches: 14. CDR3 sequence reads: CASSSLGAGGQGDTQYF. CDR3 nucleotide sequence: TGTGCCAGCAGCTCCTTAGGGGCTGGCGGACAGGGAGATACGCAGTATTTT.

The chain employs TRBV20-1 and TRBJ1-2, with a weak D call TRBD1 (5 bases). The V and J ends lost 0 bases and 3 bases respectively, with 11 bases between them. The CDR3 length is 14 residues. Germline V gives CDR1 DFQATT, CDR2 SNEGSKA (reference sequence). CDR3 DNA: TGCAGTGCTAGAGAAGAAGGGACCGACTATGGCTACACCTTC. Its translation is CSAREEGTDYGYTF.

This clonotype was counted at least ten times. This chain connects TRBV20-1 to TRBJ2-1, with D possibly being TRBD1 (5 bases). Per germline, CDR1 DFQATT and CDR2 SNEGSKA (reference sequence). The CDR3 is 14 amino acids. Trimming cost V 5 bases and J 5 bases, with 16 bases left between them. The DNA for the CDR3 is TGCAGTGCTGGAAGGGGCCCGGTAAACAATGAGCAGTTCTTC. This encodes CSAGRGPVNNEQFF.

This clonotype was counted a few times. The chain uses TRBV2 and TRBJ1-4; D ambiguous. CDR1 and CDR2 (germline): SNHLY, FYNNEI. The V end lost 3 bases, the J end lost 4 bases, and 9 bases lay between the germline ends. This CDR3 is built from 14 residues. As DNA, the CDR3 is TGTGCCAGCAGTGAGGTTGTGAATAATGAAAAACTGTTTTTT. Protein product: CASSEVVNNEKLFF.

This clonotype occurred a few times. The chain employs TRBV7-2 and TRBJ1-5; unclear D gene. Germline lookup yields CDR1 SGHTA and CDR2 FQGNSA. This CDR3 comprises 15 residues. The V end was cut by 0 bases, the J end by 9 bases, with 15 bases between. The CDR3 is CASSLARSRAGPQHF. CDR3 in DNA: TGTGCCAGCAGCTTAGCGAGGTCACGAGCAGGGCCCCAGCATTTT.

This clonotype was detected many times. The chain combines TRBV18 with TRBJ2-3, with 9 bases matching TRBD1. The V gene end was trimmed by 4 bases and the J gene end by 2 bases; junction bases not matched to a gene: 4. Germline V gene data show CDR1 as KGHSH and CDR2 as LQKENI. This CDR3 contains 15 residues. The CDR3 nucleotides read TGTGCCAGCTCACAACGACAGGGGGACACAGATACGCAGTATTTT. It encodes CASSQRQGDTDTQYF.

V and J are TRBV4-1 and TRBJ2-7; D remains unclear. This CDR3 spans 11 amino acids. From germline, CDR1 is MGHRA and CDR2 YSYEKL. The V gene lost 0 bases and the J gene lost 9 bases, with 6 bases spanning the gap. The CDR3 sequence is CASSQDKGQYF. In DNA, the CDR3 is TGCGCCAGCAGCCAAGATAAGGGGCAGTACTTC.

The chain recombines TRBV12-3 or TRBV12-4 with TRBJ2-5; 10 nucleotides match TRBD2. The CDR3 is made up of 15 amino acids. The ends lost 6 bases at V and 0 bases at J; junction bases unmatched: 4. The chain's CDR3 is CASRRTSGYQETQYF. The CDR3 DNA reads as TGTGCCAGCAGAAGGACTAGCGGTTACCAAGAGACCCAGTACTTC.

The chain recombines TRBV5-1 with TRBJ1-5, with a weak D call TRBD1 (5 bases). CDR3 length: 14 amino acids. V was cut by 4 bases and J by 5 bases, with 13 bases left in between. Germline V lookup: CDR1 SGHRS, CDR2 YFSETQ. CDR3 loop: CASSDGMGDQPQHF. CDR3 bases: TGCGCCAGCAGCGACGGGATGGGGGATCAGCCCCAGCATTTT.

This clonotype was picked up many times. V is TRBV11-2 and J is TRBJ2-7, with D possibly matching TRBD1 (6 bases). CDR3 length: 15 residues. Trimming shortened V by 1 base and J by 3 bases, and 13 bases separated the two germline ends. The germline gives CDR1 SGHAT, CDR2 FQNNGV. CDR3 sequence: CASSLGGDTFYEQYF. The CDR3 DNA sequence: TGTGCCAGCAGCTTAGGTGGGGACACCTTCTACGAGCAGTACTTC.

The chain is built from TRBV28 and TRBJ1-2; maybe TRBD1 (5 bases). Trimming cost V 1 base and J 5 bases, with 11 bases left between them. The CDR3 sequence is 14 residues long. Germline lookup yields CDR1 MDHEN and CDR2 SYDVKM. This CDR3 is CASSLSEGIYGYTF. CDR3 sequence (DNA): TGTGCCAGCAGTTTATCGGAGGGGATTTATGGCTACACCTTC.

The table lists this clonotype with many counts. V is TRBV7-9 and J is TRBJ2-7; D uncertain. Deletions cut 5 bases from V and 2 bases from J, with 19 bases between. CDR3 size: 16 residues. CDR1 is SEHNR, CDR2 FQNEAQ, per germline (reference sequence). The CDR3 nucleotides read TGTGCCAGCAGCGCAGTACTACGGGCAGGCACCTACGAGCAGTACTTC. Translated: CASSAVLRAGTYEQYF.

This rearrangement joins TRBV30 to TRBJ2-3, with 7 positions matching TRBD1. The CDR3 extends over 16 amino acids. Germline values: CDR1 GTSNPN, CDR2 SVGIG (reference sequence). After removal of 3 bases from V and 4 bases from J, the junction contained 13 bases not matched to a gene. The CDR3 region has the DNA TGTGCCTGGAGCCGCACAGGGGCAGTGGGATCAGATACGCAGTATTTT. Protein sequence: CAWSRTGAVGSDTQYF.

In its sample, this clonotype was seen a few times. This chain links TRBV11-2 with TRBJ1-5; D is unresolved. The V end was cut by 0 bases, the J end by 0 bases, with 9 bases between. CDR3 length: 16 residues. Germline lookup yields CDR1 SGHAT and CDR2 FQNNGV. The CDR3 coding sequence is TGTGCCAGCAGCTTAGAGGGAACGTTTAGCAATCAGCCCCAGCATTTT. It is translated as CASSLEGTFSNQPQHF.

At least ten counts were recorded for this clonotype. The chain combines TRBV18 with TRBJ1-5; 7 bases are shared with TRBD1. Per germline, CDR1 KGHSH and CDR2 LQKENI. CDR3 length: 16 amino acids. With V trimmed by 1 base and J by 3 bases, 6 bases remained unmatched. The CDR3 region is CASSPLAGGNNQPQHF. The CDR3 coding sequence is TGTGCCAGCTCACCACTGGCAGGGGGAAACAATCAGCCCCAGCATTTT.